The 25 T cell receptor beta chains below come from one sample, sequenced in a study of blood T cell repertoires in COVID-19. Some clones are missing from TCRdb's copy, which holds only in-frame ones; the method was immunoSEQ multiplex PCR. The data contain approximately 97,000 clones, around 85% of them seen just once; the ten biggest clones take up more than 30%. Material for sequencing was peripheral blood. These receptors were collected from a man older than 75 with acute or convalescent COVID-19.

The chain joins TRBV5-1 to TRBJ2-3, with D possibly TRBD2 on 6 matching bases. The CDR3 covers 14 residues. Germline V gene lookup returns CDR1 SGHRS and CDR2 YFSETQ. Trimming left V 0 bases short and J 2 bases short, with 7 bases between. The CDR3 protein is CASSLGLDTDTQYF. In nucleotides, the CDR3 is TGCGCCAGCAGCTTGGGACTAGACACAGATACGCAGTATTTT.

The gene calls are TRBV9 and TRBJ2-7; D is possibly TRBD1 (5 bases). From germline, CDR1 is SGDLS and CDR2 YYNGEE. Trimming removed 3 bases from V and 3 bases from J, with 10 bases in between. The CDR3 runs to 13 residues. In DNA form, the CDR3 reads TGTGCCAGCAGCGCGGACACGGACTACGAGCAGTACTTC. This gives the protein CASSADTDYEQYF.

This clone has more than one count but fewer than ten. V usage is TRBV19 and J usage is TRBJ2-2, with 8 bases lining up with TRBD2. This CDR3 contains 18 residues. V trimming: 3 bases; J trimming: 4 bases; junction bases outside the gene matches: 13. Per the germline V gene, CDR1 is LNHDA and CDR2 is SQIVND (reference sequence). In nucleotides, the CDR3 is TGTGCCAGTAGTATGAGCCTTTTAGCTAGCGGGTCCACCGGGGAGCTGTTTTTT. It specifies CASSMSLLASGSTGELFF.

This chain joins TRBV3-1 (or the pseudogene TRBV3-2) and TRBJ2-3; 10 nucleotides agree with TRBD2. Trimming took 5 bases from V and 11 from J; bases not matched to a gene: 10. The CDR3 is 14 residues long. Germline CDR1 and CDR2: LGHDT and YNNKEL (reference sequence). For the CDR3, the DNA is TGTGCCAGCAGCGGTGGACTAGCGGATTCAGGGCAGTATTTT. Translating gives CASSGGLADSGQYF.

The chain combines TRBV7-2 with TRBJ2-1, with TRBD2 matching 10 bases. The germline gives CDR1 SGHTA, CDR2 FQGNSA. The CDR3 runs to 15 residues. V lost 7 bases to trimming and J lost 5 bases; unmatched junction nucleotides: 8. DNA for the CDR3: TGTGCCAGCATCACTAGCGGGATGTTAAACAATGAGCAGTTCTTC. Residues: CASITSGMLNNEQFF.

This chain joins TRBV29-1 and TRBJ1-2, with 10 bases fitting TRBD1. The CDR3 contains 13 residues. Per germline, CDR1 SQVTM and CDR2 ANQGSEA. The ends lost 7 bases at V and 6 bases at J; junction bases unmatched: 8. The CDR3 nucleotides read TGCAGCGCACACCGGGACAGGGGAGATGGCTACACCTTC. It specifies CSAHRDRGDGYTF.

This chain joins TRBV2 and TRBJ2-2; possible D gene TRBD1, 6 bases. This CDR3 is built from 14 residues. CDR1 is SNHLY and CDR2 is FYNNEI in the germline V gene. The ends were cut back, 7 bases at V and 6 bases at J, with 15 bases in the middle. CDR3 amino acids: CASTLKDRAGELFF. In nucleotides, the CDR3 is TGTGCCAGCACCTTGAAGGACAGAGCCGGGGAGCTGTTTTTT.

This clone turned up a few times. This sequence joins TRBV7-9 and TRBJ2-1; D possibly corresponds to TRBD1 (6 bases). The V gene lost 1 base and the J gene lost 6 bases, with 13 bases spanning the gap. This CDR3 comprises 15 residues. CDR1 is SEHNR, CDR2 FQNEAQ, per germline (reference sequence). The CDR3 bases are TGTGCCAGCAGCTTAGAGGAGGCAGGGGTCAATGAGCAGTTCTTC. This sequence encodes CASSLEEAGVNEQFF. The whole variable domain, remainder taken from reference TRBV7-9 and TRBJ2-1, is DTGVSQNPRHKITKRGQNVTFRCDPISEHNRLYWYRQTLGQGPEFLTYFQNEAQLEKSRLLSDRFSAERPKGSFSTLEIQRTEQGDSAMYLCASSLEEAGVNEQFFGPGTRLTVL.

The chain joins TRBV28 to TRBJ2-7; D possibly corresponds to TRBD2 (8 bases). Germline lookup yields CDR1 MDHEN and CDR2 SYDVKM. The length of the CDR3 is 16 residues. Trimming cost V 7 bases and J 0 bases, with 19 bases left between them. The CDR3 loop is CASTMPGRGPSYEQYF. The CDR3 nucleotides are TGTGCCAGCACCATGCCCGGGAGGGGGCCCTCCTACGAGCAGTACTTC. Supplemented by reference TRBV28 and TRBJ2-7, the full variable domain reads DVKVTQSSRYLVKRTGEKVFLECVQDMDHENMFWYRQDPGLGLRLIYFSYDVKMKEKGDIPEGYSVSREKKERFSLILESASTNQTSMYLCASTMPGRGPSYEQYFGPGTRLTVT.

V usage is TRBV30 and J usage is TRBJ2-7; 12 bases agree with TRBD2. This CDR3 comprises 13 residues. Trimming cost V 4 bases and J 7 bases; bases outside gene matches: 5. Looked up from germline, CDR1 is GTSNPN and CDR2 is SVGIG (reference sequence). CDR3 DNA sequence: TGTGCCTGGACCCGACTAGCGGGAGATGAGCAGTACTTC. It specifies CAWTRLAGDEQYF.

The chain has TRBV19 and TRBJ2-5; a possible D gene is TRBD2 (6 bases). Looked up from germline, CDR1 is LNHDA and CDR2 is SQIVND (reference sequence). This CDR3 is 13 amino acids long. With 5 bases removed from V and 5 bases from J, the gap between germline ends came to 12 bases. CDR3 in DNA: TGTGCCAGTAGTGCGGGACGGCAGGAGACCCAGTACTTC. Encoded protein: CASSAGRQETQYF.

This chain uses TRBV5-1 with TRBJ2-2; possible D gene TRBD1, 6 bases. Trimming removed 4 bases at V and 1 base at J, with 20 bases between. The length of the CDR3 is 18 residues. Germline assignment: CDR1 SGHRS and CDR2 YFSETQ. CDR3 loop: CASSVAPPGHMNTGELFF. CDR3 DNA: TGCGCCAGCAGCGTTGCGCCACCGGGACACATGAACACCGGGGAGCTGTTTTTT.

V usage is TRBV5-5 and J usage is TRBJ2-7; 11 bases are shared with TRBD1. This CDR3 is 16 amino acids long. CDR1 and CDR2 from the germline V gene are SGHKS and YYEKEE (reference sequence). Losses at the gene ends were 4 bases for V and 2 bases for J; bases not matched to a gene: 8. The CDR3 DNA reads TGTGCCAGCAGCCTCCGTTGGGGACAGGGGGCCTACGAGCAGTACTTC. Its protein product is CASSLRWGQGAYEQYF.

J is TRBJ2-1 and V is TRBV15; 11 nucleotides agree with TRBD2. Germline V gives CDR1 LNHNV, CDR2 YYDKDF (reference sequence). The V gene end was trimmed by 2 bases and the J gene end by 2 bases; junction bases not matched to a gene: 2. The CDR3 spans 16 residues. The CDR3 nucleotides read TGTGCCACCAGCAGACCGGGACTAGCGGCCTACAATGAGCAGTTCTTC. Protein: CATSRPGLAAYNEQFF.

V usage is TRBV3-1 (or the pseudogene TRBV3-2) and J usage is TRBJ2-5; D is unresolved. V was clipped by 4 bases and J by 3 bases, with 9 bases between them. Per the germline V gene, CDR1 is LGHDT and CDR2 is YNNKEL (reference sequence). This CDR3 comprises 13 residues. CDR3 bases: TGTGCCAGCAGCCCACCGGCGGAAGAGACCCAGTACTTC. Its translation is CASSPPAEETQYF.

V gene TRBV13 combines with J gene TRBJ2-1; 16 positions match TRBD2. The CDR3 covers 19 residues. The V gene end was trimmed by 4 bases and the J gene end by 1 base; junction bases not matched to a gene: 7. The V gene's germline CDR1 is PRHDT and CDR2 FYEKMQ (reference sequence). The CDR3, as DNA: TGTGCCAGCAGCTCGGGACTAGCGGGAGGGCCGGGGTCCTACAATGAGCAGTTCTTC. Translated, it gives CASSSGLAGGPGSYNEQFF.

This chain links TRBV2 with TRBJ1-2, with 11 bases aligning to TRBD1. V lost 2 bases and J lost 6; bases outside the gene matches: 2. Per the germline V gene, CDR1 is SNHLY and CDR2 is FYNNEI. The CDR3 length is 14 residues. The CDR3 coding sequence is TGTGCCAGCAGTGAAACGGGACAGGGGGATGGCTACACCTTC. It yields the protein CASSETGQGDGYTF.

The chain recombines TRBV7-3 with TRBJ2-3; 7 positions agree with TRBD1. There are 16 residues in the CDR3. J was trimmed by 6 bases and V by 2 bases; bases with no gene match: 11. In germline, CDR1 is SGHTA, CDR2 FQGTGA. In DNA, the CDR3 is TGTGCCAGCAGCTTACCGCGGAGTGGCAGGGGGGATACGCAGTATTTT. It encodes CASSLPRSGRGDTQYF.

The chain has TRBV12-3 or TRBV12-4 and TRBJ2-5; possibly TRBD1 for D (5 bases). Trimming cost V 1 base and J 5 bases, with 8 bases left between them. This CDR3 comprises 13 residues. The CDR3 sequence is CASSLEGLETQYF. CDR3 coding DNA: TGTGCCAGCAGTTTAGAGGGGCTGGAGACCCAGTACTTC.

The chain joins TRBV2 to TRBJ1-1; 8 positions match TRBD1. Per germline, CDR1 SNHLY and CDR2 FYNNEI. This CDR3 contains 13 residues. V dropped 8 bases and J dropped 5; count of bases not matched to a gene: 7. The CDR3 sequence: CASRQGPGTEAFF. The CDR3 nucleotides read TGTGCCAGCCGACAGGGGCCCGGTACTGAAGCTTTCTTT.

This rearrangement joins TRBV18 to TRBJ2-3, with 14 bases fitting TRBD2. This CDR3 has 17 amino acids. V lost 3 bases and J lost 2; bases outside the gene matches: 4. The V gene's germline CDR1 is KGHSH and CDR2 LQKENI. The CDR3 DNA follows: TGTGCCAGCTCACCCGGACTAGCGGGAGGACACACAGATACGCAGTATTTT. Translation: CASSPGLAGGHTDTQYF.

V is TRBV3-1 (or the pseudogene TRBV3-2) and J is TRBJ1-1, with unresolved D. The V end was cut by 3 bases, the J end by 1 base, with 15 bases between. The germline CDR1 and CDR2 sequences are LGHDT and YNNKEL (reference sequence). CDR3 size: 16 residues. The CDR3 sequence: CASSHASAGQNTEAFF. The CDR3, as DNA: TGTGCCAGCAGCCACGCTTCTGCAGGTCAGAACACTGAAGCTTTCTTT.

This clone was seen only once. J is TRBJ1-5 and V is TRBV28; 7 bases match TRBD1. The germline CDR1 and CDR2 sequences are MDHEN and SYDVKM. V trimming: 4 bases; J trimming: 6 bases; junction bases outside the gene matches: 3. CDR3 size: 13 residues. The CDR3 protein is CASSWTGGQPQHF. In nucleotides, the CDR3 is TGTGCCAGCAGTTGGACAGGCGGTCAGCCCCAGCATTTT.

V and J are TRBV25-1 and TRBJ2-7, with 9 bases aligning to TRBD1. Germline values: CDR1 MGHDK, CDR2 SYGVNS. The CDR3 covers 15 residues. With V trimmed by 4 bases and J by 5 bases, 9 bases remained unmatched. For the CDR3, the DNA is TGTGCCAGCAGTGTACAGGGGGCAGGGAGGAACGAGCAGTACTTC. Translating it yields CASSVQGAGRNEQYF.

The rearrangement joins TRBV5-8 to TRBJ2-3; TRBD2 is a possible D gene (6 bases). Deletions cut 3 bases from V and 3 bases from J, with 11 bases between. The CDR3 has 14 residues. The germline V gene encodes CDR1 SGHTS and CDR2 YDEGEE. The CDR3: CASSSGRITDTQYF. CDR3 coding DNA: TGTGCCAGCAGCTCAGGGAGGATAACAGATACGCAGTATTTT. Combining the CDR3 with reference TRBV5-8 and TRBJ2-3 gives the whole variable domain EAGVTQSPTHLIKTRGQQATLRCSPISGHTSVYWYQQALGLGLQFLLWYDEGEERNRGNFPPRFSGRQFPNYSSELNVNALELEDSALYLCASSSGRITDTQYFGPGTRLTVL.